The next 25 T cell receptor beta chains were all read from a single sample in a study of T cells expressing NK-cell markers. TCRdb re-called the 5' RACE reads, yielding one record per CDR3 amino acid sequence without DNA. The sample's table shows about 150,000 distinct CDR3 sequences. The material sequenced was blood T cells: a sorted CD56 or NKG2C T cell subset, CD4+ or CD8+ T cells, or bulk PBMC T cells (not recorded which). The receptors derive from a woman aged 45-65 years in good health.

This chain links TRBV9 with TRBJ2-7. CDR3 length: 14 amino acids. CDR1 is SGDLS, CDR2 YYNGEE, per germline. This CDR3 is CASSVDGRAYEQYF.

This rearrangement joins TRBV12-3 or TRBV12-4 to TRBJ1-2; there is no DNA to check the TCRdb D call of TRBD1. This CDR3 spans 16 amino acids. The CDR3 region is CASSPGMTGGSSGYTF.

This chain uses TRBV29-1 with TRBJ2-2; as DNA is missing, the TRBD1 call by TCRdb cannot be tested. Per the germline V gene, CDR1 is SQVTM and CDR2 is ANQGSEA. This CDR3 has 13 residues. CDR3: CSVPGQYTGELFF.

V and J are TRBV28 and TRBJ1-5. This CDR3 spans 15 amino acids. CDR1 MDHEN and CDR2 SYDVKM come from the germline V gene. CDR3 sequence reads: CASSPTADSNQPQHF.

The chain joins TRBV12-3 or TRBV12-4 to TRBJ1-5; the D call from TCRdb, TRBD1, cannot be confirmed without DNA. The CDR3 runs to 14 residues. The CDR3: CASSLGGLGQPQHF.

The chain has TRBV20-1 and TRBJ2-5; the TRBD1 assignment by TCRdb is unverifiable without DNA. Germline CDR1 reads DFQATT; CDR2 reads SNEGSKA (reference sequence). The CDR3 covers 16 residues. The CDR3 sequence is CSARGLGGSEGETQYF.

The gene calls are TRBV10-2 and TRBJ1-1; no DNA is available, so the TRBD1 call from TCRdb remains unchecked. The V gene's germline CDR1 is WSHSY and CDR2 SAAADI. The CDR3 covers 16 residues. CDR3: CASSDPGLGPNTEAFF.

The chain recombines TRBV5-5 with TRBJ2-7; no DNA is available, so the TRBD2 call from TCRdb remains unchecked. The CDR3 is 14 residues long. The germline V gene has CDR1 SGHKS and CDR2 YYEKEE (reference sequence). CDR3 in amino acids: CASTPGLSSYEQYF.

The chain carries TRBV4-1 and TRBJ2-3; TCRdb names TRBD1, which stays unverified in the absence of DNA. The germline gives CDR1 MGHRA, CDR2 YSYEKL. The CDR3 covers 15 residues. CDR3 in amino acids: CASSQTDRAVDTQYF.

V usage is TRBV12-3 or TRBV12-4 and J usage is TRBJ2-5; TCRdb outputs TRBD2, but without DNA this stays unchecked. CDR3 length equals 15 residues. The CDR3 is CASRLLAGGKETQYF.

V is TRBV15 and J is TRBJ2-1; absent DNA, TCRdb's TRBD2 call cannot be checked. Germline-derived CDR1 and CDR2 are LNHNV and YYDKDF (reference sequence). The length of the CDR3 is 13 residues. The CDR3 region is CATSKMGGNEQFF.

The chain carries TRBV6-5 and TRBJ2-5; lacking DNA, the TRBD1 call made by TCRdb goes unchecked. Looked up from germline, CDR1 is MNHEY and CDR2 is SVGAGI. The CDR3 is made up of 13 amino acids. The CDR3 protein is CASSPPGLETQYF.

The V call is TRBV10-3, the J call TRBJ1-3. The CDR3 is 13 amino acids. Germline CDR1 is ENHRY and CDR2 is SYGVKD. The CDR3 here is CAIMETSGNTIYF.

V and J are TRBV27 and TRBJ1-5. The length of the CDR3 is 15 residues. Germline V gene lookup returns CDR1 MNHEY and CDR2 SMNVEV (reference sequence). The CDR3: CASSLGSYSNQPQHF.

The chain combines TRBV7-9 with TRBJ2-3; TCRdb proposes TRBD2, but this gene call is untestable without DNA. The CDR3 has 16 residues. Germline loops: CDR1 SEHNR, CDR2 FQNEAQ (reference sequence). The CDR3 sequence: CASSPTTFSPPDTQYF.

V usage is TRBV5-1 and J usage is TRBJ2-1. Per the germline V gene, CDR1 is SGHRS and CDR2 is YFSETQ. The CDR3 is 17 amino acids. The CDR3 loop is CASSLVVGVGSYNEQFF.

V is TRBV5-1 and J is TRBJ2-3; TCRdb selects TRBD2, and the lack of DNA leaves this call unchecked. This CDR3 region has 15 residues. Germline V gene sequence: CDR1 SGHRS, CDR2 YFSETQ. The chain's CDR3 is CASSWEREVSDTQYF.

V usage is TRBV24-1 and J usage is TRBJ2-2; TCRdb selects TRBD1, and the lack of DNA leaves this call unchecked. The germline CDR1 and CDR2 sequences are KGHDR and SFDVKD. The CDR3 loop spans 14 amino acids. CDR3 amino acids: CATKTGTDAGELFF.

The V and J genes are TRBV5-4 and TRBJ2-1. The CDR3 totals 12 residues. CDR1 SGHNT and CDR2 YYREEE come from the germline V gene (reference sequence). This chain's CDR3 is CASSPTDNEQFF.

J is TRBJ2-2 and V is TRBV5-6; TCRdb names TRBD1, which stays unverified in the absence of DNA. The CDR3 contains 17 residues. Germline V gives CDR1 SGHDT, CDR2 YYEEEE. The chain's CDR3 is CASSPLGRWGTPARLFF.

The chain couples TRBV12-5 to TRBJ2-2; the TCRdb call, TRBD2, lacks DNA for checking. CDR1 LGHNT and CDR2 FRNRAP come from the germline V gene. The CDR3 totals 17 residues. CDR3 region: CASGLVTSGVNTGELFF.

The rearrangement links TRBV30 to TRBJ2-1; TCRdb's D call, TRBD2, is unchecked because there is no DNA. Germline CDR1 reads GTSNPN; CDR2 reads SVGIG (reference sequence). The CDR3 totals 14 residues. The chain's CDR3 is CAWSSLAEYNEQFF.

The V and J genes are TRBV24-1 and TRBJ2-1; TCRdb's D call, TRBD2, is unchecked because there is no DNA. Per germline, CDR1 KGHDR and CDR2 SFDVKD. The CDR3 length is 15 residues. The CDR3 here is CATSDHSGVNNEQFF.

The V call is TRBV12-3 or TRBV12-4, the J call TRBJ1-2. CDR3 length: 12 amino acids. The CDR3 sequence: CASSSNLGGYTF.

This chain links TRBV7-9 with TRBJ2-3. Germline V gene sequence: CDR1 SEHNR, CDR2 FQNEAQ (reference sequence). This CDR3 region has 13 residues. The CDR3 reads CASSLSAGDTQYF.